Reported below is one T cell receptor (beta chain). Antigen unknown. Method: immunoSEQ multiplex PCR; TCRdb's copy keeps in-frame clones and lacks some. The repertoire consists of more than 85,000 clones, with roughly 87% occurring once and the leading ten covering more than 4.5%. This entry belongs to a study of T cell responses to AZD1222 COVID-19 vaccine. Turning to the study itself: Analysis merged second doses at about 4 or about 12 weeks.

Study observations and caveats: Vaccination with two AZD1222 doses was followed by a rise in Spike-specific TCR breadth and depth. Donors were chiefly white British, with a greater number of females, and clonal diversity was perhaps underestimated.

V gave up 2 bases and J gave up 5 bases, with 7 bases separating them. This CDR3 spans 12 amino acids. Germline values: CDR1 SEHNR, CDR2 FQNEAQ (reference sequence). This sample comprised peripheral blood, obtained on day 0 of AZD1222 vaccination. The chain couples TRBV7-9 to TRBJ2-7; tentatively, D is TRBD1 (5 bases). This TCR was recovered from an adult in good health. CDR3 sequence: CASSLRGHEQYF. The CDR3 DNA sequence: TGTGCCAGCAGCTTAAGGGGTCACGAGCAGTACTTC.